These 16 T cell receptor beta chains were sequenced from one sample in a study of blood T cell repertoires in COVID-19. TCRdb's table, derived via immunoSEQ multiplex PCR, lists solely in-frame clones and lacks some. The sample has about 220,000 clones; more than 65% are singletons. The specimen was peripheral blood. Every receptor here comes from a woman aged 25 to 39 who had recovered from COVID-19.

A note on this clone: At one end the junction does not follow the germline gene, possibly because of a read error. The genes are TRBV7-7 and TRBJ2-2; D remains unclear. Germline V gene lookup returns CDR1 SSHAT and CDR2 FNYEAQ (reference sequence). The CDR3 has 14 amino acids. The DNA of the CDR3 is TGTGCTAGCAGCTTAGAGGCGGCACGCGGGGAGCTGTTTTTT. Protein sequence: CASSLEAARGELFF.

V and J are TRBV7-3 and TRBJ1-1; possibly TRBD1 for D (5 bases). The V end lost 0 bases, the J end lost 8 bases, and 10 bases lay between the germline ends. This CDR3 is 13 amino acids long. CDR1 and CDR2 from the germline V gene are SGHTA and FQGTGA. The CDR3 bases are TGTGCCAGCAGCTTAACTTCCCAGGGCGAAGCTTTCTTT. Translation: CASSLTSQGEAFF.

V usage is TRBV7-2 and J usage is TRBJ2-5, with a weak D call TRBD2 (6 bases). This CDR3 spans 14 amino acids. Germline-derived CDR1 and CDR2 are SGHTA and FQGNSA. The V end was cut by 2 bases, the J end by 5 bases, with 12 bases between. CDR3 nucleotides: TGTGCCAGCAGCTTACGGTCGGGGAGGGAGACCCAGTACTTC. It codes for CASSLRSGRETQYF.

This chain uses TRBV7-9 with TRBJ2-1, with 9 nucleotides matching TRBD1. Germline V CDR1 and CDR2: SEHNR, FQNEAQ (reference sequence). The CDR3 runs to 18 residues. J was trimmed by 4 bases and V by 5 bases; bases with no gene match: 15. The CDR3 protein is CASSRSPGQGFTYNEQFF. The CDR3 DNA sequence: TGTGCCAGCAGCCGAAGTCCGGGACAGGGCTTCACTTACAATGAGCAGTTCTTC.

The CDR3 sequence is CASSTAGTSANNEQFF. The CDR3 nucleotides read TGTGCCAGCAGTACCGCCGGGACTAGCGCGAACAATGAGCAGTTCTTC. The chain links TRBV28 to TRBJ2-1, with TRBD2 identical over 10 bases. The germline CDR1 and CDR2 sequences are MDHEN and SYDVKM. This CDR3 spans 16 amino acids. V gave up 5 bases and J gave up 5 bases; unmatched junction bases: 9.

CDR3 bases: TGTGCCAGCAGTTTGCCGCTAGCGGACTACAATGAGCAGTTCTTC. Translated: CASSLPLADYNEQFF. J is TRBJ2-1 and V is TRBV28; TRBD2 agrees at 7 bases. Per germline, CDR1 MDHEN and CDR2 SYDVKM. V trimming: 3 bases; J trimming: 3 bases; junction bases outside the gene matches: 5. This CDR3 comprises 15 residues.

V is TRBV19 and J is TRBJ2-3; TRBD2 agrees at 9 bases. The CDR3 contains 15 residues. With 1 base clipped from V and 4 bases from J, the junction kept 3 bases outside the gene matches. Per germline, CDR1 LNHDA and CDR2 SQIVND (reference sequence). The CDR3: CASSIGSGSADTQYF. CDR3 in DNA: TGTGCCAGTAGTATAGGTAGCGGGAGTGCAGATACGCAGTATTTT.

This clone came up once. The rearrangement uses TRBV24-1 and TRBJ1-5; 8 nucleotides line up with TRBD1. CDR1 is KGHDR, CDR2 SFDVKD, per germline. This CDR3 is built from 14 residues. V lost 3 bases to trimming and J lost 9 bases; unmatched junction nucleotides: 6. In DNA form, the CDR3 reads TGTGCCACCAGTGATCGACAGGGGTTGGGGCCCCAGCATTTT. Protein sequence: CATSDRQGLGPQHF.

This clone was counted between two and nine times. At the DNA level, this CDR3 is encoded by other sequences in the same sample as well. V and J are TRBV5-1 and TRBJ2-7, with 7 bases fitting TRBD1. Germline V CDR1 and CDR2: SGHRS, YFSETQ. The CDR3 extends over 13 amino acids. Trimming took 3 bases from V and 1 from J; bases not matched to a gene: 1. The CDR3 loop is CASSWDSSYEQYF. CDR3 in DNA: TGCGCCAGCAGCTGGGACAGTTCCTACGAGCAGTACTTC. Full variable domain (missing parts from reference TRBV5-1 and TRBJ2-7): KAGVTQTPRYLIKTRGQQVTLSCSPISGHRSVSWYQQTPGQGLQFLFEYFSETQRNKGNFPGRFSGRQFSNSRSEMNVSTLELGDSALYLCASSWDSSYEQYFGPGTRLTVT.

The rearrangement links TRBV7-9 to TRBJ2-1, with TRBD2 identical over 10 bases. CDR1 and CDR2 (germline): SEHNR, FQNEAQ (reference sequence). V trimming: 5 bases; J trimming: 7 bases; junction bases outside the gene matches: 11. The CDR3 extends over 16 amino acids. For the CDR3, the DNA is TGTGCCAGCAGCCCGAAACCGGGACTAGCGTTAAATGAGCAGTTCTTC. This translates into CASSPKPGLALNEQFF.

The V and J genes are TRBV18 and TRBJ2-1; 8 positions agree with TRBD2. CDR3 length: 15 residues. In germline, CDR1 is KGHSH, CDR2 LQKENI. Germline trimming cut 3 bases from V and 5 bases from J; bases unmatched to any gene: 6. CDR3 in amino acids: CASSPLSGIHNEQFF. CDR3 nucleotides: TGTGCCAGCTCACCTCTTAGCGGGATCCACAATGAGCAGTTCTTC.

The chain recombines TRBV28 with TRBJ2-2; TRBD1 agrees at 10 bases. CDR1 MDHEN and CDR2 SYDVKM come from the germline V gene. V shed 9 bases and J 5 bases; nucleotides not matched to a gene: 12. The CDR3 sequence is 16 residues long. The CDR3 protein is CASQGRGQGLTGELFF. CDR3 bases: TGTGCCAGTCAAGGCAGGGGACAGGGGCTTACCGGGGAGCTGTTTTTT.

CDR3 in amino acids: CASSLGAGSGALYNEQFF. CDR3 coding DNA: TGTGCCAGCAGCTTAGGGGCCGGGAGCGGGGCCCTCTACAATGAGCAGTTCTTC. The rearrangement links TRBV7-6 to TRBJ2-1; TRBD2 agrees at 7 bases. The CDR3 extends over 18 amino acids. Trimming at V came to 1 base and at J to 3 bases, leaving 12 bases not matched to a gene. CDR1 is SGHVS and CDR2 is FNYEAQ in the germline V gene.

DNA of the CDR3: TGTGCCAGCAGTGTGTCTAGCGAGAGCTCCTACGAGCAGTACTTC. Translated, it gives CASSVSSESSYEQYF. This chain uses TRBV28 with TRBJ2-7, with D possibly TRBD2 on 6 matching bases. V was trimmed by 5 bases and J by 0 bases, leaving 14 bases between them. There are 15 residues in the CDR3. Germline V gene data show CDR1 as MDHEN and CDR2 as SYDVKM.

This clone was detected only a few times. The DNA of the CDR3 is TGTGCCATCAGTGAGTCAACCAGGGTAGCCTACAATGAGCAGTTCTTC. Translating it yields CAISESTRVAYNEQFF. V and J are TRBV10-3 and TRBJ2-1, with a tentative D call TRBD1 (5 bases). Trimming shortened V by 0 bases and J by 2 bases, and 11 bases separated the two germline ends. The CDR3 contains 16 residues. The V gene's germline CDR1 is ENHRY and CDR2 SYGVKD.

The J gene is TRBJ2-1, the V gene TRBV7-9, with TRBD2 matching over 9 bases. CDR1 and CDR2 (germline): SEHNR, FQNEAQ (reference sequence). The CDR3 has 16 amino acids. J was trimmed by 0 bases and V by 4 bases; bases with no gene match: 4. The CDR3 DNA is TGTGCCAGCAGCTCGATAGCGGGGGACTCCTACAATGAGCAGTTCTTC. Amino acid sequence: CASSSIAGDSYNEQFF.